The 27 T cell receptor beta chains below were found in one sample sequenced in a study of blood T cell repertoires in COVID-19. Clones were read by immunoSEQ multiplex PCR, and TCRdb kept only the in-frame ones, dropping some. The sample contains 200,000 to 250,000 clones, roughly 83% of which appear only once. The specimen sequenced was PBMCs or T cells enriched from blood (not recorded which). These TCRs come from a woman between 50 and 59 years old who had recovered from COVID-19.

This chain connects TRBV2 to TRBJ2-2; 7 bases are a match to TRBD1. This CDR3 region has 14 residues. V was clipped by 5 bases and J by 6 bases; unmatched bases: 6. CDR1 and CDR2 from the germline V gene are SNHLY and FYNNEI. CDR3 bases: TGTGCCAGCAGTTTAAGGACAGGCCCCGGGGAGCTGTTTTTT. Translated: CASSLRTGPGELFF.

The chain has TRBV5-6 and TRBJ2-1, with a possible D match to TRBD1 (5 bases). This CDR3 is built from 14 residues. The V and J ends lost 4 bases and 3 bases respectively, with 11 bases between them. The germline V gene encodes CDR1 SGHDT and CDR2 YYEEEE. The CDR3 region is CASSPYDSYNEQFF. The DNA for the CDR3 is TGTGCCAGCAGCCCATACGACAGCTACAATGAGCAGTTCTTC.

CDR3 DNA sequence: TGTGCCAGCAGCTTAGACAGGCGGCCTGAAGCTTTCTTT. Encoded protein: CASSLDRRPEAFF. The chain carries TRBV7-2 and TRBJ1-1; maybe TRBD1 (5 bases). V gave up 1 base and J gave up 6 bases, with 9 bases separating them. Per the germline V gene, CDR1 is SGHTA and CDR2 is FQGNSA. The CDR3 extends over 13 amino acids. The whole variable domain, remainder taken from reference TRBV7-2 and TRBJ1-1, is GAGVSQSPSNKVTEKGKDVELRCDPISGHTALYWYRQSLGQGLEFLIYFQGNSAPDKSGLPSDRFSAERTGGSVSTLTIQRTQQEDSAVYLCASSLDRRPEAFFGQGTRLTVV.

The chain carries TRBV7-2 and TRBJ1-3; no clear D gene. Germline assignment: CDR1 SGHTA and CDR2 FQGNSA. V was trimmed by 8 bases and J by 4 bases, leaving 15 bases between them. The CDR3 spans 14 residues. CDR3 residues: CASFSGLPGNTIYF. The CDR3, as DNA: TGTGCCAGCTTCTCAGGTCTGCCAGGAAACACCATATATTTT.

The V call is TRBV6-5, the J call TRBJ2-7; TRBD2 aligns across 9 bases. Germline CDR1 and CDR2: MNHEY and SVGAGI. Trimming at V came to 5 bases and at J to 1 base, leaving 0 bases not matched to a gene. The CDR3 is 13 residues long. The chain's CDR3 is CASSLAGSYEQYF. The CDR3 region has the DNA TGTGCCAGCAGTCTAGCGGGGTCCTACGAGCAGTACTTC.

The V call is TRBV3-1 (or the pseudogene TRBV3-2), the J call TRBJ1-6; no clear D gene. This CDR3 has 16 amino acids. Trimming removed 2 bases at V and 0 bases at J, with 8 bases between. Germline CDR1 LGHDT, CDR2 YNNKEL (reference sequence). CDR3 sequence reads: CASSQWESSYNSPLHF. Here the CDR3 DNA reads TGTGCCAGCAGCCAATGGGAGAGCTCCTATAATTCACCCCTCCACTTT.

The gene calls are TRBV10-2 and TRBJ1-1; D unclear. CDR1 and CDR2 (germline): WSHSY, SAAADI. V was clipped by 5 bases and J by 1 base, with 14 bases between them. The CDR3 runs 15 residues. CDR3 residues: CASSPQTAGNTEAFF. The CDR3 DNA reads as TGCGCCAGCAGTCCTCAAACGGCAGGGAACACTGAAGCTTTCTTT.

This chain connects TRBV29-1 to TRBJ2-1, with 12 bases lining up with TRBD1. J was trimmed by 4 bases and V by 6 bases; bases with no gene match: 7. Germline values: CDR1 SQVTM, CDR2 ANQGSEA. The CDR3 is 15 amino acids. The DNA for the CDR3 is TGCAGCGTAGGAGGGGGACAGGGGGCGTACAATGAGCAGTTCTTC. Amino acids: CSVGGGQGAYNEQFF.

This clone was counted once. The CDR3 region is CAISEDSLSNQPQHF. Here the CDR3 DNA reads TGTGCCATCAGTGAGGACAGCCTTAGCAATCAGCCCCAGCATTTT. The chain employs TRBV10-3 and TRBJ1-5; TRBD1 might be the D (5 bases). Trimming removed 2 bases at V and 0 bases at J, with 8 bases between. There are 15 residues in the CDR3. Germline CDR1 ENHRY, CDR2 SYGVKD.

The count of this clone is one. CDR3 sequence: CASSPRDSHPRPQHF. CDR3 DNA sequence: TGTGCCAGCAGTCCCCGGGACAGCCATCCTAGGCCCCAGCATTTT. The V and J genes are TRBV28 and TRBJ1-5, with 7 bases matching TRBD1. The CDR3 runs 15 residues. V lost 5 bases and J lost 9; bases outside the gene matches: 13. The germline CDR1 and CDR2 sequences are MDHEN and SYDVKM.

The chain joins TRBV4-3 to TRBJ2-1; possible D gene TRBD2, 6 bases. The CDR3 has 17 amino acids. Germline CDR1 LGHNA, CDR2 YSLEER. V lost 1 base and J lost 4, with 17 bases in between. The CDR3 region is CASSQAYGGDTYNEQFF. The DNA of the CDR3 is TGCGCCAGCAGCCAAGCGTATGGCGGGGATACTTACAATGAGCAGTTCTTC.

The rearrangement uses TRBV28 and TRBJ2-1; 11 nucleotides line up with TRBD2. The J segment lost 5 bases and the V segment lost 7 bases, leaving 16 bases of the junction unmatched. Germline CDR1 is MDHEN and CDR2 is SYDVKM. There are 18 residues in the CDR3. The DNA for the CDR3 is TGTGCCAGCATCACCCCCGCCGCCGGGACTAGCGGCGACAATGAGCAGTTCTTC. Translated, it gives CASITPAAGTSGDNEQFF.

This sequence joins TRBV7-2 and TRBJ1-3, with a weak D call TRBD1 (6 bases). The CDR3 extends over 16 amino acids. Trimming pared 1 base from V and 0 bases from J, leaving 10 bases between. Per germline, CDR1 SGHTA and CDR2 FQGNSA. CDR3 sequence: CASSLVSQGSGNTIYF. The CDR3 DNA reads as TGTGCCAGCAGCTTAGTATCACAGGGCTCTGGAAACACCATATATTTT.

The rearrangement links TRBV13 to TRBJ2-5; TRBD1 matches 9 bases. This CDR3 has 13 amino acids. Germline trimming cut 2 bases from V and 9 bases from J; bases unmatched to any gene: 4. The germline CDR1 and CDR2 sequences are PRHDT and FYEKMQ (reference sequence). The CDR3 nucleotides read TGTGCCAGCAGCTTAAACAGGGGGCCGGCCCAGTACTTC. It yields the protein CASSLNRGPAQYF.

The chain has TRBV7-8 and TRBJ1-1; D gene uncertain. The CDR3 is 14 amino acids. The V end lost 1 base, the J end lost 12 bases, and 18 bases lay between the germline ends. CDR1 is SGHVS and CDR2 is FQNEAQ in the germline V gene. The CDR3 protein is CASSLVLLGLNTFF. The CDR3 DNA follows: TGTGCCAGCAGCTTAGTGCTATTAGGACTAAACACTTTCTTT.

This clone has just one count. V is TRBV28 and J is TRBJ1-1, with TRBD1 as a possible D gene (5 bases). Germline V lookup: CDR1 MDHEN, CDR2 SYDVKM. The CDR3 consists of 14 residues. Between the trimmed V and J ends, which lost 5 bases and 1 base, there was a span of 11 bases. The CDR3 region is CASSAGHTNTEAFF. The CDR3 DNA sequence: TGTGCCAGCAGTGCCGGACACACGAACACTGAAGCTTTCTTT.

This sequence joins TRBV24-1 and TRBJ2-7; tentatively, D is TRBD1 (5 bases). In germline, CDR1 is KGHDR, CDR2 SFDVKD. The V end was cut by 5 bases, the J end by 0 bases, with 10 bases between. CDR3 length: 14 amino acids. The CDR3 DNA reads TGTGCCACCAGTGCGGCAGGGCGCTCCTACGAGCAGTACTTC. Amino acids: CATSAAGRSYEQYF.

The chain employs TRBV18 and TRBJ2-7; perhaps TRBD1 as D (6 bases). V lost 6 bases, J lost 1 base, and 7 bases lay in between. The germline gives CDR1 KGHSH, CDR2 LQKENI. The CDR3 is 12 amino acids. The CDR3 spells CASSTGSYEQYF. The CDR3 nucleotides read TGTGCCAGCTCTACAGGGTCCTACGAGCAGTACTTC.

V and J are TRBV5-8 and TRBJ2-3; a possible D gene is TRBD2 (7 bases). The length of the CDR3 is 15 residues. Trimming left V 4 bases short and J 3 bases short, with 15 bases between. Per germline, CDR1 SGHTS and CDR2 YDEGEE. CDR3 coding DNA: TGTGCCAGCAGCGGGAGGGGGGCAAGTACAGATACGCAGTATTTT. This codes for CASSGRGASTDTQYF.

J is TRBJ1-2 and V is TRBV11-3; D is perhaps TRBD1 (6 bases). Germline CDR1 is SGHNT and CDR2 is YENEEA. The ends were cut back, 5 bases at V and 6 bases at J, with 19 bases in the middle. This CDR3 region has 15 residues. CDR3 protein: CASSLRTEKTDGYTF. The CDR3 DNA sequence: TGTGCCAGCAGCCTACGGACAGAGAAAACGGATGGCTACACCTTC. The full variable domain, rest sourced from reference TRBV11-3 and TRBJ1-2, is EAGVVQSPRYKIIEKKQPVAFWCNPISGHNTLYWYLQNLGQGPELLIRYENEEAVDDSQLPKDRFSAERLKGVDSTLKIQPAELGDSAVYLCASSLRTEKTDGYTFGSGTRLTVV.

This chain uses TRBV19 with TRBJ1-3, with 9 bases aligning to TRBD1. The CDR3 is 15 residues long. V gave up 8 bases and J gave up 3 bases; unmatched junction bases: 8. Germline assignment: CDR1 LNHDA and CDR2 SQIVND (reference sequence). CDR3: CASSQGTGYGNTIYF. CDR3 DNA: TGTGCCAGTTCGCAAGGGACAGGGTATGGAAACACCATATATTTT. The full variable domain, rest sourced from reference TRBV19 and TRBJ1-3, is DGGITQSPKYLFRKEGQNVTLSCEQNLNHDAMYWYRQDPGQGLRLIYYSQIVNDFQKGDIAEGYSVSREKKESFPLTVTSAQKNPTAFYLCASSQGTGYGNTIYFGEGSWLTVV.

V usage is TRBV24-1 and J usage is TRBJ2-1, with 7 bases matching TRBD1. The ends lost 2 bases at V and 5 bases at J; junction bases unmatched: 5. The CDR3 consists of 15 residues. In germline, CDR1 is KGHDR, CDR2 SFDVKD. This CDR3 is CATSDSDRLNNEQFF. DNA of the CDR3: TGTGCCACCAGTGATTCGGACAGGTTGAACAATGAGCAGTTCTTC.

A remark on this clone: Other nucleotide sequences from this sample produce the same CDR3. The J gene is TRBJ1-1, the V gene TRBV18; D gene uncertain. V lost 2 bases and J lost 1, with 5 bases in between. This CDR3 region has 13 residues. Germline V gene sequence: CDR1 KGHSH, CDR2 LQKENI. The DNA for the CDR3 is TGTGCCAGCTCACCAGGCAGGAACACTGAAGCTTTCTTT. This gives the protein CASSPGRNTEAFF.

The rearrangement uses TRBV11-2 and TRBJ1-1, with TRBD1 identical over 7 bases. Trimming took 3 bases from V and 1 from J; bases not matched to a gene: 2. Germline V gene sequence: CDR1 SGHAT, CDR2 FQNNGV. The CDR3 has 14 residues. The CDR3 here is CASSFRTGNTEAFF. CDR3 nucleotides: TGTGCCAGCAGCTTTAGGACAGGGAACACTGAAGCTTTCTTT.

Concerning this clone itself: One end of the junction varies from germline; a read error may be responsible. This chain links TRBV19 with TRBJ1-6; TRBD1 matches 7 bases. Germline lookup yields CDR1 LNHDA and CDR2 SQIVND (reference sequence). The CDR3 has 13 residues. The CDR3 DNA follows: TGTGCCAGTAGTCGGGACAGCGATTCATCCCTCCACTTT. Protein product: CASSRDSDSSLHF. Filled out from reference TRBV19 and TRBJ1-6, the complete variable domain reads DGGITQSPKYLFRKEGQNVTLSCEQNLNHDAMYWYRQDPGQGLRLIYYSQIVNDFQKGDIAEGYSVSREKKESFPLTVTSAQKNPTAFYLCASSRDSDSSLHFGNGTRLTVT.

CDR3 residues: CASSLIGLLSYEQYF. The CDR3 nucleotides read TGTGCCAGCAGCTTAATAGGACTCCTCTCCTACGAGCAGTACTTC. This sequence joins TRBV7-9 and TRBJ2-7; perhaps TRBD2 as D (5 bases). V shed 2 bases and J shed 0 bases, with 11 bases lying between them. The V gene's germline CDR1 is SEHNR and CDR2 FQNEAQ (reference sequence). The CDR3 is 15 residues long.

The chain recombines TRBV29-1 with TRBJ1-2; D might be TRBD1 (5 bases). The V end was cut by 2 bases, the J end by 4 bases, with 11 bases between. CDR3 length: 13 residues. Germline assignment: CDR1 SQVTM and CDR2 ANQGSEA. In DNA, the CDR3 is TGCAGCGTTGAACGGGGGGGAATCTATGGCTACACCTTC. It translates to CSVERGGIYGYTF.